The entry below describes one T cell receptor beta chain. This sample was included in a study of Ad26.COV2.S vaccination and SARS-CoV-2 variants. As for the study in general: Ad26.COV2.S shots went into the muscle once or twice, 56 days apart.

Here immunoSEQ multiplex PCR was the method, and the copy in TCRdb shows in-frame clones only, minus some. The sample contains approximately 500,000 clones, about 83% of which appear only once. Germline lookup yields CDR1 MNHEY and CDR2 SVGAGI. This CDR3 contains 13 residues. Trimming shortened V by 8 bases and J by 6 bases, and 14 bases separated the two germline ends. The treatment denotes: around 19 received Ad26.COV2.S at low or high dose, single or two shots; 5 received placebo; per-sample allocation not given. Specimens were obtained on day 63 following the first vaccine or placebo injection. Ad26.COV2.S expressed prefusion-stabilized spike from the original Wuhan strain.

This sample comprised peripheral blood, obtained in a trial of Ad26.COV2.S vaccine versus placebo. V usage is TRBV6-5 and J usage is TRBJ2-1, with D possibly being TRBD1 or TRBD2 (5 bases each). The receptor comes from a person between 18 and 60 years old who received the Ad26.COV2.S COVID-19 vaccine or a placebo. The CDR3 region has the DNA TGTGCCAGCCGGTATGAGGGGCGCAATGAGCAGTTCTTC. Translating it yields CASRYEGRNEQFF.